These 10 T cell receptor beta chains were sequenced from one sample in a study of identical twins. Each CDR3 protein gets one entry after TCRdb re-called the 5' RACE reads with MiXCR. This repertoire shows 520,000 or so distinct CDR3 sequences, roughly a fifth found once; its top ten account for about 0.91%. These data were also filed under a second study, of T cells expressing NK-cell markers.

The specimen was CD4+ T cells sorted from blood. The receptors stem from a woman under 30 in good health.

The rearrangement links TRBV20-1 to TRBJ2-1, with D uncertain. The germline CDR1 and CDR2 sequences are DFQATT and SNEGSKA (reference sequence). The CDR3 runs 14 residues. The V end lost 0 bases, the J end lost 5 bases, and 11 bases lay between the germline ends. The CDR3 sequence is CSARETTTHNEQFF. The CDR3 DNA is TGCAGTGCTAGAGAAACGACAACCCACAATGAGCAGTTCTTC.

The rearrangement links TRBV5-1 to TRBJ2-7; no clear D. This CDR3 comprises 12 residues. V gave up 0 bases and J gave up 7 bases, with 8 bases separating them. CDR1 is SGHRS and CDR2 is YFSETQ in the germline V gene. The CDR3 bases are TGCGCCAGCAGCTTGGATGGAAGGGAGCAGTACTTC. As protein: CASSLDGREQYF.

In its sample, this clonotype was seen a few times. The chain carries TRBV20-1 and TRBJ1-2, with D possibly matching TRBD1 (5 bases). CDR3 length equals 13 residues. V lost 3 bases and J lost 4, with 12 bases in between. Germline V gives CDR1 DFQATT, CDR2 SNEGSKA (reference sequence). CDR3 in amino acids: CSAREDRVYGYTF. DNA for the CDR3: TGCAGTGCTAGGGAAGACAGAGTCTATGGCTACACCTTC.

The chain recombines TRBV19 with TRBJ2-2; 10 nucleotides match TRBD2. Trimming at V came to 1 base and at J to 6 bases, leaving 2 bases not matched to a gene. Germline V lookup: CDR1 LNHDA, CDR2 SQIVND (reference sequence). The CDR3 has 15 residues. Here the CDR3 reads CASSIVSGRAGELFF. CDR3 nucleotides: TGTGCCAGTAGTATAGTAAGCGGGAGGGCCGGGGAGCTGTTTTTT.

V gene TRBV9 combines with J gene TRBJ2-3, with 7 bases that match TRBD2. CDR1 is SGDLS, CDR2 YYNGEE, per germline. With 0 bases clipped from V and 6 bases from J, the junction kept 7 bases outside the gene matches. This CDR3 contains 15 residues. CDR3 region: CASSVAVGEGDTQYF. The CDR3 bases are TGTGCCAGCAGCGTAGCGGTAGGGGAGGGGGATACGCAGTATTTT. The full variable domain, with the rest looked up from reference TRBV9 and TRBJ2-3, is DSGVTQTPKHLITATGQRVTLRCSPRSGDLSVYWYQQSLDQGLQFLIQYYNGEERAKGNILERFSAQQFPDLHSELNLSSLELGDSALYFCASSVAVGEGDTQYFGPGTRLTVL.

This rearrangement joins TRBV20-1 to TRBJ2-1, with TRBD2 matching 12 bases. Per germline, CDR1 DFQATT and CDR2 SNEGSKA (reference sequence). This CDR3 region has 19 residues. J gave up 0 bases and V 1 base, and 10 bases lay outside the gene matches. For the CDR3, the DNA is TGCAGTGCTAGAGGGCTAGCGGGAGGGCCCTATAGCTCCTACAATGAGCAGTTCTTC. It encodes CSARGLAGGPYSSYNEQFF.

This clonotype has just a few counts. This sequence joins TRBV5-1 and TRBJ2-1; 8 positions agree with TRBD2. The CDR3 extends over 13 amino acids. CDR1 is SGHRS and CDR2 is YFSETQ in the germline V gene. J was trimmed by 6 bases and V by 6 bases; bases with no gene match: 5. The CDR3 here is CASMRGDLNEQFF. In DNA, the CDR3 is TGCGCCAGCATGCGGGGGGACCTCAATGAGCAGTTCTTC.

This chain uses TRBV19 with TRBJ1-5, with D perhaps TRBD1 (5 bases). Germline V gene data show CDR1 as LNHDA and CDR2 as SQIVND (reference sequence). Trimming pared 3 bases from V and 7 bases from J, leaving 7 bases between. The CDR3 sequence is 12 residues long. The CDR3 sequence is CASSIWGQPQHF. DNA of the CDR3: TGTGCCAGTAGTATCTGGGGCCAGCCCCAGCATTTT.

This clonotype was seen a handful of times. This chain connects TRBV6-2 or TRBV6-3 to TRBJ2-3, with 9 bases identical to TRBD2. With 3 bases clipped from V and 0 bases from J, the junction kept 16 bases outside the gene matches. The CDR3 totals 20 residues. Germline V gene data show CDR1 as MNHEY and CDR2 as SVGEGT. In DNA, the CDR3 is TGTGCCAGCAGTTATTGCATCGGGACTAGCCACTTCTCTAGCACAGATACGCAGTATTTT. Protein sequence: CASSYCIGTSHFSSTDTQYF.

This clonotype showed up just a few times. The rearrangement uses TRBV5-1 and TRBJ2-1, with 11 nucleotides matching TRBD2. The CDR3 is made up of 14 amino acids. CDR1 SGHRS and CDR2 YFSETQ come from the germline V gene. The ends lost 4 bases at V and 6 bases at J; junction bases unmatched: 3. The CDR3: CASSEGLAANEQFF. DNA of the CDR3: TGCGCCAGCAGCGAGGGACTAGCGGCCAATGAGCAGTTCTTC. Drawing the rest from reference TRBV5-1 and TRBJ2-1, the complete variable domain is KAGVTQTPRYLIKTRGQQVTLSCSPISGHRSVSWYQQTPGQGLQFLFEYFSETQRNKGNFPGRFSGRQFSNSRSEMNVSTLELGDSALYLCASSEGLAANEQFFGPGTRLTVL.